The present TCR beta chain was sequenced within a study of shared clonotypes between healthy human individuals. Regarding the study as a whole: Clonotype sharing across a handful of donors was observed for around 5.1% of naive CD4 clonotypes. Represented genetic and exposure-history diversity was restricted by having few donors. Sampling included only blood; tissue repertoires likely differ.

Concerning this clone itself: Antigen unknown.

Trimming took 0 bases from V and 3 from J, leaving 5 bases between them. From germline, CDR1 is MNHEY and CDR2 SVGAGI. CDR3 length: 13 residues. Sequenced by immunoSEQ multiplex PCR; TCRdb stores in-frame clones only, minus some. The profile shows 800,000 or so clones, 95% to 97% of them singletons. The naive CD8 fraction comprised CD45RO-negative cells positively selected for CCR7 and excluded terminally differentiated effector memory CD45RA+ cells. Adult donors, all healthy and HIV-negative, had no recent acute infections or vaccinations. The chain combines TRBV6-5 with TRBJ1-1; D is unclear. Sequencing used naive CD8+ T cells sorted from blood. This clonotype was sampled from a man aged 25 to 40 in good health. CDR3 residues: CASSYSKDTEAFF. The DNA of the CDR3 is TGTGCCAGCAGTTACTCGAAGGACACTGAAGCTTTCTTT.